The clone carrying this TCR beta chain appeared many times. Antigen: not known. This CDR3 contains 18 residues. Germline V gene data show CDR1 as SGHRS and CDR2 as YFSETQ. Losses at the gene ends were 4 bases for V and 2 bases for J; bases not matched to a gene: 11. The PBMCs studied were ones that came from 10 ml fresh peripheral blood. The sample comes from a study of T cells in Graves' hyperthyroidism and ophthalmopathy. Study results and limitations: In the analysis, a 13 V-J model separated ophthalmopathy from stable hyperthyroidism.

Using RNA transcripts as the source, TCR beta CDR3 regions were amplified. HTBI primers were used for first-round RT-PCR of the TCR CDR3. TCRdb fed the multiplex PCR reads into MiXCR, producing one record per CDR3 protein. The sample lists 300,000 to 400,000 distinct CDR3 sequences, about 21% seen once, with under 55% in the top ten. This sequence joins TRBV5-1 and TRBJ2-5, with 13 bases that match TRBD2. The TCR sequence derives from a woman in her forties or fifties with Graves' hyperthyroidism. Sequenced input: blood. CDR3 sequence (DNA): TGCGCCAGCAGCACCGACAGGGGACTAGCGGGACGACAAGAGACCCAGTACTTC. This translates into CASSTDRGLAGRQETQYF.